Listed below are T cell receptor beta chains from one sample, sequenced in a study of cytomegalovirus exposure and HLA in healthy donors. Method: immunoSEQ multiplex PCR; TCRdb's copy keeps in-frame clones and lacks some. Of approximately 150,000 clones listed, about 87% are singletons. What was sequenced was PBMCs. The receptors were gathered from a woman aged 30 to 39 in good health and CMV-seronegative. Both conserved end residues are part of each CDR3. D genes are given only for firm matches. The size entry is marked missing in some rows and otherwise reads once, few, many or a size class.

J gene: TRBJ2-5
clone size: -
V gene: TRBV2
D gene: -
CDR3 protein: CASVEGGRSLQETQYF
CDR3 DNA: TGTGCCAGCGTCGAGGGGGGGCGATCTTTACAAGAGACCCAGTACTTC

J gene: TRBJ2-5
clone size: -
V gene: TRBV5-1
D gene: TRBD2
CDR3 protein: CASSLGPSSGGHQETQYF
CDR3 DNA: TGCGCCAGCAGCTTGGGTCCTTCTAGCGGGGGGCACCAAGAGACCCAGTACTTC

J gene: TRBJ2-7
clone size: -
V gene: TRBV7-9
D gene: TRBD2
CDR3 protein: CASSPQRLAALDEQYF
CDR3 DNA: TGTGCCAGCAGCCCACAACGACTAGCGGCCTTAGACGAGCAGTACTTC

J gene: TRBJ1-2
clone size: -
V gene: TRBV4-2
D gene: -
CDR3 protein: CASSQESGYYGYTF
CDR3 DNA: TGTGCCAGCAGCCAAGAGTCAGGCTACTATGGCTACACCTTC

J gene: TRBJ1-5
clone size: -
V gene: TRBV18
D gene: -
CDR3 protein: CASSPRSRDKQVGNQPQHF
CDR3 DNA: TGTGCCAGCTCACCACGGTCCCGGGACAAACAAGTGGGCAATCAGCCCCAGCATTTT

J gene: TRBJ1-1
clone size: -
V gene: TRBV5-6
D gene: -
CDR3 protein: CASSLAQNTEAFF
CDR3 DNA: TGTGCCAGCAGCTTGGCACAGAACACTGAAGCTTTCTTT

J gene: TRBJ2-7
clone size: -
V gene: TRBV7-6
D gene: TRBD1
CDR3 protein: CASSLTGASPDEQYF
CDR3 DNA: TGTGCCAGCAGCTTGACAGGGGCTTCCCCTGACGAGCAGTACTTC

J gene: TRBJ2-1
clone size: -
V gene: TRBV7-7
D gene: TRBD1
CDR3 protein: CASSPGTGGFEQFF
CDR3 DNA: TGTGCCAGCAGCCCGGGTACAGGGGGGTTTGAGCAGTTCTTC

J gene: TRBJ1-1
clone size: -
V gene: TRBV27
D gene: TRBD1
CDR3 protein: CASSVQTGEVAFF
CDR3 DNA: TGTGCCAGCAGTGTCCAAACAGGGGAGGTAGCTTTCTTT

J gene: TRBJ2-5
clone size: -
V gene: TRBV5-1
D gene: -
CDR3 protein: CASSVGTGQETQYF
CDR3 DNA: TGCGCCAGCAGCGTCGGGACTGGACAAGAGACCCAGTACTTC

J gene: TRBJ2-3
clone size: -
V gene: TRBV6-1
D gene: -
CDR3 protein: CASSRQGSTDTQYF
CDR3 DNA: TGTGCCAGCAGTCGGCAGGGCAGTACAGATACGCAGTATTTT

J gene: TRBJ2-2
clone size: many
V gene: TRBV4-2
D gene: -
CDR3 protein: CASSQEVGASWAGELFF
CDR3 DNA: TGTGCCAGCAGCCAAGAGGTAGGAGCTAGCTGGGCCGGGGAGCTGTTTTTT

J gene: TRBJ2-7
clone size: -
V gene: TRBV6-1
D gene: TRBD1
CDR3 protein: CASSAQNPGQGAYEQYF
CDR3 DNA: TGTGCCAGCAGTGCGCAAAACCCGGGACAGGGGGCCTACGAGCAGTACTTC

J gene: TRBJ1-5
clone size: -
V gene: TRBV5-5
D gene: -
CDR3 protein: CASSLEPTVGQPQHF
CDR3 DNA: TGTGCCAGCAGCTTGGAGCCGACAGTGGGACAGCCCCAGCATTTT

J gene: TRBJ1-2
clone size: -
V gene: TRBV9
D gene: -
CDR3 protein: CASSVGGGGSYGYTF
CDR3 DNA: TGTGCCAGCAGCGTAGGGGGGGGCGGAAGCTATGGCTACACCTTC

J gene: TRBJ2-7
clone size: few
V gene: TRBV7-9
D gene: TRBD1
CDR3 protein: CASTTNGQGDEQYF
CDR3 DNA: TGTGCCAGCACCACCAACGGACAGGGGGACGAGCAGTACTTC

J gene: TRBJ2-7
clone size: -
V gene: TRBV5-4
D gene: TRBD2
CDR3 protein: CASSPGTSGGYEQYF
CDR3 DNA: TGTGCCAGCAGCCCCGGGACTAGCGGAGGCTACGAGCAGTACTTC

J gene: TRBJ2-1
clone size: once
V gene: TRBV6-1
D gene: TRBD2
CDR3 protein: CASSEAWGGSYNEQFF
CDR3 DNA: TGTGCCAGCAGTGAAGCGTGGGGGGGCTCCTACAATGAGCAGTTCTTC

J gene: TRBJ1-1
clone size: -
V gene: TRBV4-1
D gene: TRBD1
CDR3 protein: CASSHPQGRQGVRAFF
CDR3 DNA: TGCGCCAGCAGCCACCCCCAGGGGAGACAGGGGGTTCGCGCTTTCTTT

J gene: TRBJ2-5
clone size: -
V gene: TRBV30
D gene: -
CDR3 protein: CAWSVASQETQYF
CDR3 DNA: TGTGCCTGGAGTGTGGCCAGTCAAGAGACCCAGTACTTC

J gene: TRBJ2-1
clone size: -
V gene: TRBV27
D gene: TRBD2
CDR3 protein: CATIGLAGSSYNEQFF
CDR3 DNA: TGTGCCACTATCGGGCTAGCGGGGAGTTCCTACAATGAGCAGTTCTTC

J gene: TRBJ2-7
clone size: -
V gene: TRBV14
D gene: -
CDR3 protein: CASSQTGQISSYEQYF
CDR3 DNA: TGTGCCAGCAGCCAAACCGGACAGATAAGCTCCTACGAGCAGTACTTC

J gene: TRBJ2-7
clone size: -
V gene: TRBV27
D gene: -
CDR3 protein: CASSLNSRYEQYF
CDR3 DNA: TGTGCCAGCAGTTTGAACAGCCGCTACGAGCAGTACTTC